Detailed here is one TCR beta chain. This clonotype was found a few times. Its binding antigen is unknown. No base-level quality is on record; no much larger clone is a single base apart. Inclusive of the bounding cysteine and phenylalanine, the CDR3 is 14 residues long. Of all the DNA, just the CDR3 is kept, 42 bases in frame from base 1. Relative to germline, V is missing 4 bases and J is missing 9 bases, with 9 bases of the junction outside any gene match. Based on the germline V gene, the CDR1 and CDR2 sequences are SGHRS and YFSETQ. To demonstrate the VDJtools post-analysis software, TCR beta repertoires were profiled from the peripheral blood of roughly 12 young patients with multiple sclerosis. The multiple sclerosis patients were children and adolescents between roughly 6 and 16 years of age. This entry comes from a study of post-analysis software for immune sequencing data (dated by TCRdb to about 2015). About the full investigation: Recorded disease courses included relapsing-remitting, secondary progressive and progressive-relapsing multiple sclerosis, with some patients lacking subtype annotation. The patient repertoires were compared against fewer than twelve previously published healthy control repertoires obtained from donors aged about 6 to 26 years. A subset of samples was prepared in parallel using single-end sample barcoding, then pooled and co-amplified after Illumina adapter ligation. The paper as a whole reports these results and caveats: The control group was slightly older than the multiple sclerosis patient group. Several TRBV segments, including TRBV5-6, TRBV5-1 and TRBV20-1, were significantly more frequent in patients than controls. Strong co-clustering of samples prepared in the same batch was shown by direct clustering with F measure, prompting a batch-effect correction. Compared with controls, multiple sclerosis patients had significantly lower normalized Chao1 diversity, a finding suggesting substantial peripheral T-cell clonal expansion.

The library was made by PCR. Data came from an Illumina HiSeq 2500. Unique molecular identifiers were incorporated into TCR beta cDNA libraries to reduce PCR and sequencing biases. Approximately 500,000 cDNA molecules were obtained for every 1 to 10 million input T cells, so each molecule roughly corresponded to one T cell. Patient libraries were prepared and sequenced with the same protocol used for the earlier healthy control dataset. Samples belonging to the same batch were prepared together, multiplexed and sequenced on a shared HiSeq lane. As for the authors' bioinformatics: Raw barcoded reads were processed with MIGEC, and single-read molecular identifier groups were discarded before consensus assembly and CDR3 extraction. VDJtools was used for post-analysis of the clonotype tables, with diversity normalized by down-sampling every dataset to the smallest sample size. To correct batch-related cross-sample contamination, repertoire overlap clustering matched CDR3 amino acid sequences but not nucleotide sequences. Clones were called with MiXCR by TCRdb after fastp trimmed the public reads at Q25, and only in-frame beta chains were retained. CDR3 protein sequences are deduplicated, and each keeps its most common genes and DNA. TCRdb, not the original authors, processed these V and J calls. The sample yields around 400,000 distinct CDR3 sequences; roughly 30% were counted once. The ten largest clones take up around 15% of the sample.

Sequenced material: blood. This TCR was recovered from a girl between 10 and 17 years old with multiple sclerosis. The rearranged chain carries TRBV5-1 and TRBJ2-3; 9 bases in between match TRBD1. The CDR3 amino acid sequence is: CASSPGQGASTQYF. Read as DNA, the sequence is TGCGCCAGCAGCCCGGGACAGGGTGCGAGCACGCAGTATTTT.